This T cell receptor (beta chain) was obtained from a study of CXCR3-negative and CXCR3-positive naive CD8 T cells. Whole-study findings and limits: TCR interaction strength was inferred from TRB CDR3 physicochemistry, as CD5 matched across naive subsets.

The authors made the TRB cDNA libraries by 5' RACE using UMI labels. TCRdb reprocessed the 5' RACE reads and keeps a single row for each CDR3 protein, giving no DNA. Reported are 30,000 to 40,000 distinct CDR3 sequences; the ten largest clones contain more than 12%. About this clonotype itself: As yet, its antigen is unknown.

The TCR originated in a human donor in good health. Some clones in this sample may be carry-over from other donors' samples. Sample: memory CD8+ T cells from blood.

CDR3 sequence: CASSYSEGADEQFF. The V and J genes are TRBV6-2 or TRBV6-3 and TRBJ2-1; TCRdb names TRBD1, which stays unverified in the absence of DNA. Germline CDR1 MNHEY, CDR2 SVGEGT. CDR3 length equals 14 residues.